The present TCR beta chain was sequenced within a study of post-analysis software for immune sequencing data. Study details: Relapsing-remitting, secondary progressive and progressive-relapsing multiple sclerosis courses were included. Study outcomes and limitations: Samples prepared in the same batch strongly co-clustered by F measure. Included in a set of roughly five TRBV segments more frequent in patients than controls were TRBV5-6, TRBV5-1 and TRBV20-1. Controls had significantly higher normalized Chao1 diversity than multiple sclerosis patients.

Libraries were made from TCR beta cDNA, and they carried unique molecular identifiers. Each CDR3 protein is one row after TCRdb ran MiXCR on the PCR reads. The sample includes 500,000 to 600,000 distinct CDR3 sequences, about 40% of them seen just once. CDR3 length: 13 residues. V was shortened by 1 base and J by 4 bases, with 7 bases between the two germline ends. As to this clonotype: Its antigen is still unknown.

This TCR was recovered from a girl aged 5 to 17 with multiple sclerosis. The sample comprised blood. The chain couples TRBV12-3 or TRBV12-4 to TRBJ1-1; D is uncertain. The CDR3 DNA follows: TGTGCCAGCAGTTTAGGAGGGTTCACTGAAGCTTTCTTT. It encodes CASSLGGFTEAFF.